Listed below are T cell receptor beta chains from one sample, sequenced in a study of cytomegalovirus exposure and HLA in healthy donors. Assay used: immunoSEQ multiplex PCR; TCRdb lists only in-frame clones, some missing. The data hold about 120,000 clones, with nearly 65% observed a single time. Source material: PBMCs. These receptors all stem from a man aged 35 to 55 in good health and CMV-seropositive. Both conserved end residues are part of each CDR3. D genes are given only for firm matches. Where a row states a size, it is once, few, many or the class of an expanded clone; other rows omit it.

J: TRBJ2-7
D: -
size: -
V: TRBV6-1
CDR3: CASSELGGEQYF
DNA: TGTGCCAGCAGTGAGTTAGGGGGCGAGCAGTACTTC

J: TRBJ2-1
D: -
size: -
V: TRBV14
CDR3: CASSHGYNEQFF
DNA: TGTGCCAGCAGCCACGGCTACAATGAGCAGTTCTTC

J: TRBJ1-2
D: TRBD1
size: -
V: TRBV7-3
CDR3: CASSSVGTGLSPGGYTF
DNA: TGTGCCAGCAGCTCAGTGGGGACAGGGTTATCACCAGGGGGCTACACCTTC

J: TRBJ2-7
D: -
size: -
V: TRBV19
CDR3: CASSISPYYSYEQYF
DNA: TGTGCCAGTAGTATATCACCCTATTACTCCTACGAGCAGTACTTC

J: TRBJ2-2
D: -
size: -
V: TRBV7-3
CDR3: CASSLGSHTGELFF
DNA: TGTGCCAGCAGCTTAGGCAGTCACACCGGGGAGCTGTTTTTT

J: TRBJ2-5
D: -
size: -
V: TRBV5-1
CDR3: CASSFGGVDETQYF
DNA: TGCGCCAGCAGCTTTGGAGGGGTCGACGAGACCCAGTACTTC

J: TRBJ2-3
D: TRBD2
size: -
V: TRBV5-4
CDR3: CASTSTSGTDTQYF
DNA: TGTGCCAGCACCTCGACTAGCGGCACAGATACGCAGTATTTT

J: TRBJ1-6
D: -
size: -
V: TRBV2
CDR3: CASSLTPGTSSPLHF
DNA: TGTGCCAGCAGCCTCACCCCCGGGACATCGTCACCCCTCCACTTT

J: TRBJ1-1
D: -
size: -
V: TRBV7-3
CDR3: CASRPKGGGSMNTEAFF
DNA: TGTGCCAGCAGACCCAAGGGGGGGGGCTCCATGAACACTGAAGCTTTCTTT

J: TRBJ2-1
D: TRBD2
size: -
V: TRBV9
CDR3: CARGTSGMPPYNEQFF
DNA: TGTGCCAGAGGGACTAGCGGGATGCCCCCCTACAATGAGCAGTTCTTC

J: TRBJ2-7
D: TRBD2
size: few
V: TRBV7-9
CDR3: CASSSRTRSYEQYF
DNA: TGTGCCAGCAGCTCTCGGACTAGGTCCTACGAGCAGTACTTC

J: TRBJ1-4
D: TRBD1
size: -
V: TRBV11-2
CDR3: CASSVDRGRDEKLFF
DNA: TGTGCCAGCAGCGTCGACAGGGGGCGCGATGAAAAACTGTTTTTT

J: TRBJ1-2
D: TRBD1
size: -
V: TRBV5-1
CDR3: CASSLGQGNYGYTF
DNA: TGCGCCAGCAGCCTGGGACAGGGCAACTATGGCTACACCTTC

J: TRBJ1-1
D: -
size: -
V: TRBV19
CDR3: CAASGQINTEAFF
DNA: TGTGCCGCAAGCGGACAGATTAACACTGAAGCTTTCTTT

J: TRBJ1-1
D: TRBD1
size: few
V: TRBV5-1
CDR3: CASSFNQGANTEAFF
DNA: TGCGCCAGCAGCTTCAACCAGGGGGCTAACACTGAAGCTTTCTTT

J: TRBJ1-2
D: -
size: few
V: TRBV18
CDR3: CASSSELNYGYTF
DNA: TGTGCCAGCTCATCGGAGCTGAACTATGGCTACACCTTC

J: TRBJ2-2
D: TRBD2
size: once
V: TRBV7-2
CDR3: CASSLEAVAGGTGELFF
DNA: TGTGCCAGCAGCTTAGAGGCGGTAGCGGGAGGCACCGGGGAGCTGTTTTTT

J: TRBJ2-7
D: TRBD2
size: -
V: TRBV7-9
CDR3: CASSWTSGGVYEQYF
DNA: TGTGCCAGCAGCTGGACTAGCGGGGGGGTGTACGAGCAGTACTTC

J: TRBJ1-4
D: -
size: few
V: TRBV6-4
CDR3: CASSAQQGAKLFF
DNA: TGTGCCAGCAGTGCTCAACAGGGAGCAAAACTGTTTTTT

J: TRBJ1-6
D: TRBD1
size: few
V: TRBV5-1
CDR3: CASSAPRQGYNSPLHF
DNA: TGCGCCAGCAGCGCGCCCCGACAGGGATATAATTCACCCCTCCACTTT

J: TRBJ2-7
D: -
size: once
V: TRBV11-3
CDR3: CASSLEKGGGSYEQYF
DNA: TGTGCCAGCAGCTTAGAGAAGGGGGGAGGGTCCTACGAGCAGTACTTC

J: TRBJ1-2
D: TRBD1
size: few
V: TRBV5-4
CDR3: CASSYGQEANNYGYTF
DNA: TGTGCCAGCAGCTACGGACAGGAGGCTAATAACTATGGCTACACCTTC

J: TRBJ1-6
D: -
size: -
V: TRBV5-4
CDR3: CASSLDRWGGFNSPLHF
DNA: TGTGCCAGCAGCTTGGATCGTTGGGGGGGATTTAATTCACCCCTCCACTTT

J: TRBJ1-2
D: TRBD1
size: -
V: TRBV7-9
CDR3: CASSSGQDYGYTF
DNA: TGTGCCAGCAGCTCGGGACAGGACTATGGCTACACCTTC

J: TRBJ2-7
D: TRBD1
size: -
V: TRBV7-2
CDR3: CASSLRDRGYEQYF
DNA: TGTGCCAGCAGCTTACGGGACAGGGGTTACGAGCAGTACTTC

J: TRBJ1-6
D: -
size: few
V: TRBV28
CDR3: CASSLYASYNSPLHF
DNA: TGTGCCAGCAGTTTATATGCTAGCTATAATTCACCCCTCCACTTT

J: TRBJ1-4
D: -
size: -
V: TRBV6-6
CDR3: CASSYYGATNEKLFF
DNA: TGTGCCAGCAGTTACTACGGGGCAACTAATGAAAAACTGTTTTTT

J: TRBJ2-7
D: -
size: -
V: TRBV5-4
CDR3: CASSHVVVGGNYEQYF
DNA: TGTGCCAGCAGCCACGTCGTAGTAGGCGGAAACTACGAGCAGTACTTC

J: TRBJ1-2
D: -
size: -
V: TRBV19
CDR3: CASRHYRGNYGYTF
DNA: TGTGCCAGTAGGCATTATCGGGGGAACTATGGCTACACCTTC

J: TRBJ2-7
D: -
size: few
V: TRBV5-6
CDR3: CASSSQALTGSYEQYF
DNA: TGTGCCAGCAGCTCACAAGCACTTACAGGATCCTACGAGCAGTACTTC

J: TRBJ2-1
D: TRBD2
size: -
V: TRBV7-3
CDR3: CASSLSILSTSGSRNEQFF
DNA: TGTGCCAGCAGCTTGTCTATCCTTTCGACTAGCGGGAGTCGGAATGAGCAGTTCTTC

J: TRBJ2-3
D: -
size: -
V: TRBV9
CDR3: CASSVAGGSPTDTQYF
DNA: TGTGCCAGCAGCGTAGCTGGAGGGTCCCCCACAGATACGCAGTATTTT

J: TRBJ1-2
D: -
size: -
V: TRBV7-3
CDR3: CASSPQRKGQANYGYTF
DNA: TGTGCCAGCAGCCCCCAGCGGAAGGGCCAAGCTAACTATGGCTACACCTTC

J: TRBJ2-7
D: TRBD1
size: -
V: TRBV18
CDR3: CASSAGQGPYEQYF
DNA: TGTGCCAGCTCAGCCGGACAGGGACCCTACGAGCAGTACTTC

J: TRBJ2-1
D: -
size: once
V: TRBV29-1
CDR3: CSVARVSGNEQFF
DNA: TGCAGCGTTGCGAGGGTATCGGGAAATGAGCAGTTCTTC

J: TRBJ2-3
D: -
size: -
V: TRBV30
CDR3: CASYTDTQYF
DNA: TGTGCCTCTTATACAGATACGCAGTATTTT

J: TRBJ1-4
D: -
size: -
V: TRBV7-9
CDR3: CASSPHRVSNEKLFF
DNA: TGTGCCAGCAGTCCCCACAGGGTATCTAATGAAAAACTGTTTTTT

J: TRBJ2-7
D: TRBD1
size: -
V: TRBV10-3
CDR3: CAITRDRASYEQYF
DNA: TGTGCCATCACCCGGGACAGGGCCTCCTACGAGCAGTACTTC

J: TRBJ2-3
D: -
size: few
V: TRBV9
CDR3: CASSVGGAANTQYF
DNA: TGTGCCAGCAGCGTAGGTGGAGCGGCAAATACGCAGTATTTT

J: TRBJ1-1
D: TRBD1
size: few
V: TRBV11-2
CDR3: CASSFFPQGQGGLNTEAFF
DNA: TGTGCCAGCAGCTTCTTCCCCCAGGGACAGGGAGGTCTGAACACTGAAGCTTTCTTT

J: TRBJ1-5
D: -
size: -
V: TRBV21-1
CDR3: CASWGHSHQPQHF
DNA: TGTGCCAGCTGGGGCCACAGTCATCAGCCCCAGCATTTT

J: TRBJ2-2
D: -
size: -
V: TRBV6-6
CDR3: CAGRTENTGELFF
DNA: TGTGCCGGCCGGACAGAGAACACCGGGGAGCTGTTTTTT

J: TRBJ2-7
D: -
size: -
V: TRBV19
CDR3: CASRRQGSSYEQYF
DNA: TGTGCCAGTAGAAGGCAGGGGAGCTCCTACGAGCAGTACTTC

J: TRBJ1-5
D: -
size: few
V: TRBV6-5
CDR3: CASSRAGVQPQHF
DNA: TGTGCCAGCAGTAGGGCAGGGGTTCAGCCCCAGCATTTT

J: TRBJ2-3
D: -
size: -
V: TRBV4-3
CDR3: CASSQDTGMADTQYF
DNA: TGCGCCAGCAGCCAAGATACAGGGATGGCAGATACGCAGTATTTT

J: TRBJ2-2
D: -
size: -
V: TRBV7-6
CDR3: CASSSYRDTGELFF
DNA: TGTGCCAGCAGCTCCTACAGGGATACCGGGGAGCTGTTTTTT

J: TRBJ1-1
D: TRBD1
size: few
V: TRBV19
CDR3: CASSIDRVEAFF
DNA: TGTGCCAGTAGTATTGACAGGGTTGAAGCTTTCTTT

J: TRBJ2-1
D: -
size: -
V: TRBV25-1
CDR3: CASSRWQGPYNEQFF
DNA: TGTGCCAGCAGTAGGTGGCAGGGGCCCTACAATGAGCAGTTCTTC

J: TRBJ2-2
D: -
size: -
V: TRBV4-3
CDR3: CASSQAGSRELFF
DNA: TGCGCCAGCAGCCAGGCGGGCAGTAGGGAGCTGTTTTTT